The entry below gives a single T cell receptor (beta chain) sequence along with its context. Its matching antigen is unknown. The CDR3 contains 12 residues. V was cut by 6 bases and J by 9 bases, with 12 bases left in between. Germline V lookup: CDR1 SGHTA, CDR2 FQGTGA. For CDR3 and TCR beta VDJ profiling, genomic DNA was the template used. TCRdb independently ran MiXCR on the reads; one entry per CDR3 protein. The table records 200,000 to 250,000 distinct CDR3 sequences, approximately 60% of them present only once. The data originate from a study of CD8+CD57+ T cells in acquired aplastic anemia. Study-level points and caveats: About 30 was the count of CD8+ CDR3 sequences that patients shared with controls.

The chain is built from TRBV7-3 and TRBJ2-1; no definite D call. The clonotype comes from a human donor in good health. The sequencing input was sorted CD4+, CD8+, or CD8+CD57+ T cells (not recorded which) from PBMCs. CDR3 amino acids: CASSESDGEQFF. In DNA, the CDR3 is TGTGCCAGCAGTGAATCCGACGGTGAGCAGTTCTTC.